Each of the 27 T cell receptor beta chains below was sequenced from the same sample in a study of T cells in Graves' hyperthyroidism and ophthalmopathy. TCR beta CDR3 regions were amplified from RNA transcripts. First-round RT-PCR with HTBI primers amplified the TCR CDR3 region. One entry per CDR3 protein, called by TCRdb with MiXCR from the multiplex PCR reads. The data contain over 250,000 distinct CDR3 sequences, over 15% of them singletons. Material for sequencing was blood. These receptors came from a woman aged 55-70 years with Graves' ophthalmopathy.

The rearrangement uses TRBV28 and TRBJ2-1; possible D gene TRBD2, 5 bases. The CDR3 runs to 16 residues. Germline V gene sequence: CDR1 MDHEN, CDR2 SYDVKM. Trimming cost V 5 bases and J 0 bases, with 14 bases left between them. The chain's CDR3 is CASSTDGESSYNEQFF. The CDR3 region has the DNA TGTGCCAGCAGTACCGACGGGGAGAGCTCCTACAATGAGCAGTTCTTC. The full variable domain, completed using reference TRBV28 and TRBJ2-1, is DVKVTQSSRYLVKRTGEKVFLECVQDMDHENMFWYRQDPGLGLRLIYFSYDVKMKEKGDIPEGYSVSREKKERFSLILESASTNQTSMYLCASSTDGESSYNEQFFGPGTRLTVL.

In its sample, this clonotype was seen a few times. This could be a read error, since a much larger clone is one nucleotide away. The V and J genes are TRBV6-9 and TRBJ2-3, with 9 bases lining up with TRBD1. This CDR3 contains 14 residues. The germline V gene encodes CDR1 MNHGY and CDR2 SVAAGI. CDR3 loop: CASSYRDREDTLYF. The DNA of the CDR3 is TGTGCCAGCAGTTACCGGGACAGGGAAGATACGCTGTATTTT.

The rearrangement links TRBV15 to TRBJ2-2; weak D call: TRBD2 (7 bases). The CDR3 is 16 amino acids. CDR1 and CDR2 (germline): LNHNV, YYDKDF (reference sequence). V lost 0 bases and J 7 bases, leaving 15 bases between the germline ends. In DNA, the CDR3 is TGTGCCACCAGCAGAGATGGCGGGGGCCGGAACGGGGAGCTGTTTTTT. It encodes CATSRDGGGRNGELFF.

As for this clonotype: A read error is possible here, since a much larger clone lies one base away. This sequence joins TRBV2 and TRBJ2-2; tentatively, D is TRBD1 (6 bases). The CDR3 extends over 13 amino acids. Germline CDR1 SNHLY, CDR2 FYNNEI. CDR3 residues: CASSVRDTEELFF. As DNA, the CDR3 is TGTGCCAGCAGTGTGAGGGACACCGAGGAGCTGTTTTTT. The whole variable domain, filled in from reference TRBV2 and TRBJ2-2, reads EPEVTQTPSHQVTQMGQEVILRCVPISNHLYFYWYRQILGQKVEFLVSFYNNEISEKSEIFDDQFSVERPDGSNFTLKIRSTKLEDSAMYFCASSVRDTEELFFGEGSRLTVL.

V is TRBV12-3 or TRBV12-4 and J is TRBJ1-3; D not certain. V was pared by 8 bases and J by 3 bases, with 8 bases between. This CDR3 has 12 residues. CDR3 residues: CASEGFGNTIYF. In DNA form, the CDR3 reads TGTGCCAGCGAAGGGTTTGGAAACACCATATATTTT.

This clonotype occurred a few times. V is TRBV29-1 and J is TRBJ2-3; D remains unclear. In germline, CDR1 is SQVTM, CDR2 ANQGSEA. CDR3 length: 10 amino acids. Trimming removed 4 bases from V and 9 bases from J, with 8 bases in between. CDR3 amino acids: CSVVGRTQYF. In nucleotides, the CDR3 is TGCAGCGTTGTGGGAAGGACGCAGTATTTT.

This clonotype has more than one count but fewer than ten. This chain uses TRBV20-1 with TRBJ1-5; TRBD1 agrees at 8 bases. The CDR3 is made up of 14 amino acids. CDR1 and CDR2 (germline): DFQATT, SNEGSKA (reference sequence). V shed 5 bases, J shed 6 bases, and the junction held 9 bases outside the gene matches. The CDR3 spells CSALPSGGGQPQHF. The CDR3 DNA reads TGCAGTGCTCTCCCCTCAGGGGGCGGTCAGCCCCAGCATTTT.

This clonotype was recorded at least ten times. This rearrangement joins TRBV20-1 to TRBJ2-5; 8 nucleotides agree with TRBD2. CDR1 DFQATT and CDR2 SNEGSKA come from the germline V gene (reference sequence). V was pared by 4 bases and J by 2 bases, with 9 bases of the junction left unmatched. The CDR3 contains 15 residues. This CDR3 is CSATGTRVGQETQYF. The CDR3 DNA is TGCAGTGCTACCGGGACTAGAGTGGGTCAAGAGACCCAGTACTTC.

The sample holds many counts of this clonotype. V gene TRBV27 combines with J gene TRBJ2-7, with 12 bases lining up with TRBD2. Germline CDR1 reads MNHEY; CDR2 reads SMNVEV (reference sequence). The CDR3 runs 16 residues. V lost 4 bases and J lost 9; bases outside the gene matches: 13. This CDR3 is CASSSTAGTSGPRQYF. CDR3 in DNA: TGTGCCAGCAGTTCAACAGCCGGGACTAGCGGGCCTCGGCAGTACTTC.

The chain employs TRBV7-2 and TRBJ1-1; 7 positions agree with TRBD1. Looked up from germline, CDR1 is SGHTA and CDR2 is FQGNSA. CDR3 length: 14 residues. The V gene end was trimmed by 1 base and the J gene end by 7 bases; junction bases not matched to a gene: 6. CDR3 sequence: CASSLGDSLFEAFF. The CDR3 DNA follows: TGTGCCAGCAGCTTAGGGGACAGCTTATTTGAAGCTTTCTTT.

Only a few counts were recorded for this clonotype. The DNA for the CDR3 is TGTGCCAGCAGCTTGGTCTTCGGGGGGGGAGGTGATTCACCCCTCCACTTT. This sequence encodes CASSLVFGGGGDSPLHF. The V call is TRBV5-4, the J call TRBJ1-6; tentative D call: TRBD1 (5 bases). With 0 bases removed from V and 8 bases from J, the gap between germline ends came to 18 bases. The germline V gene has CDR1 SGHNT and CDR2 YYREEE (reference sequence). This CDR3 region has 17 residues. Complete variable domain (other parts from reference TRBV5-4 and TRBJ1-6): ETGVTQSPTHLIKTRGQQVTLRCSSQSGHNTVSWYQQALGQGPQFIFQYYREEENGRGNFPPRFSGLQFPNYSSELNVNALELDDSALYLCASSLVFGGGGDSPLHFGNGTRLTVT.

In its sample, this clonotype was seen a few times. One base away lies a much larger clone, so this may be a sequencing read error. The V and J genes are TRBV6-1 and TRBJ1-5; 9 positions agree with TRBD1. Germline V gives CDR1 MNHNS, CDR2 SASEGT. The CDR3 totals 16 residues. In nucleotides, the CDR3 is TGTGCCAACAGTGAACAGGGGGCCCATAGCAATCAGCCCCAGCATTTT. Its translation is CANSEQGAHSNQPQHF.

The chain couples TRBV2 to TRBJ2-2; D not resolved. The V gene's germline CDR1 is SNHLY and CDR2 FYNNEI. Trimming removed 7 bases at V and 1 base at J, with 13 bases between. The CDR3 is 15 residues long. CDR3 DNA: TGTGCCAGCAATCCCATAGACGGGAACACCGGGGAGCTGTTTTTT. Translating it yields CASNPIDGNTGELFF.

There are many counts of this clonotype. This sequence joins TRBV7-9 and TRBJ2-1, with D maybe TRBD2 (5 bases). The CDR3 totals 13 residues. Germline assignment: CDR1 SEHNR and CDR2 FQNEAQ (reference sequence). The V end was cut by 3 bases, the J end by 8 bases, with 11 bases between. This CDR3 is CASSLPSIDEQFF. In nucleotides, the CDR3 is TGTGCCAGCAGCTTGCCTAGCATAGATGAGCAGTTCTTC.

There are many counts of this clonotype. This chain uses TRBV28 with TRBJ1-2, with TRBD1 matching over 7 bases. Germline V gene lookup returns CDR1 MDHEN and CDR2 SYDVKM. The length of the CDR3 is 13 residues. V lost 8 bases and J lost 0; bases outside the gene matches: 3. CDR3 sequence: CASRGTANYGYTF. As DNA, the CDR3 is TGTGCCAGCCGCGGGACAGCTAACTATGGCTACACCTTC.

The table lists this clonotype with many counts. The chain employs TRBV7-2 and TRBJ2-7, with a weak D call TRBD2 (6 bases). The germline V gene has CDR1 SGHTA and CDR2 FQGNSA. The CDR3 totals 12 residues. The V end lost 5 bases, the J end lost 6 bases, and 11 bases lay between the germline ends. The CDR3: CASSPTSIEQYF. CDR3 DNA sequence: TGTGCCAGCAGCCCGACTAGTATCGAGCAGTACTTC.

This clonotype was seen repeatedly, ten times or more. The chain links TRBV12-3 or TRBV12-4 to TRBJ2-7; D is possibly TRBD2 (5 bases). V was clipped by 7 bases and J by 4 bases, with 11 bases between them. This CDR3 spans 12 amino acids. The CDR3 protein is CASTLRGYEQYF. The CDR3 DNA is TGTGCCAGCACCCTCCGGGGATACGAGCAGTACTTC.

The CDR3 DNA follows: TGTGCCAGTAGTGCTAGAAAAGGCTTCTACGAGCAGTACTTC. Protein: CASSARKGFYEQYF. V is TRBV19 and J is TRBJ2-7; D ambiguous. Trimming removed 5 bases at V and 3 bases at J, with 14 bases between. The CDR3 has 14 residues. Germline V gene data show CDR1 as LNHDA and CDR2 as SQIVND (reference sequence). The whole variable domain, filled in from reference TRBV19 and TRBJ2-7, reads DGGITQSPKYLFRKEGQNVTLSCEQNLNHDAMYWYRQDPGQGLRLIYYSQIVNDFQKGDIAEGYSVSREKKESFPLTVTSAQKNPTAFYLCASSARKGFYEQYFGPGTRLTVT.

The sample holds many counts of this clonotype. The chain couples TRBV6-1 to TRBJ2-3, with 9 bases that match TRBD1. The CDR3 sequence is 15 residues long. Germline CDR1 MNHNS, CDR2 SASEGT. The V gene end was trimmed by 11 bases and the J gene end by 2 bases; junction bases not matched to a gene: 11. CDR3 in DNA: TGTGCCGGCCGGCGGACAGGGGCATACACAGATACGCAGTATTTT. Its translation: CAGRRTGAYTDTQYF.

This clonotype was counted between two and nine times. The rearrangement uses TRBV12-3 or TRBV12-4 and TRBJ1-2; 11 bases map to TRBD1. V lost 1 base to trimming and J lost 10 bases; unmatched junction nucleotides: 2. The CDR3 has 13 residues. CDR3 DNA sequence: TGTGCCAGCAGTTTAGGGACAGGGGGCGTCTACACCTTC. This codes for CASSLGTGGVYTF.

The V call is TRBV4-2, the J call TRBJ1-6; D call uncertain. V shed 0 bases and J shed 11 bases, with 8 bases lying between them. Germline CDR1 and CDR2: LGHNA and YNFKEQ. The CDR3 is 13 amino acids. CDR3: CASSQEVMTPLHF. As DNA, the CDR3 is TGTGCCAGCAGCCAAGAGGTTATGACACCCCTCCACTTT.

The DNA of the CDR3 is TGTGCCAGCAGTTCCCGATTCGACAGGAGCAATCAGCCCCAGCATTTT. As protein: CASSSRFDRSNQPQHF. The rearrangement uses TRBV6-2 or TRBV6-3 and TRBJ1-5, with a possible D match to TRBD1 (6 bases). The CDR3 covers 16 residues. V gave up 4 bases and J gave up 1 base, with 14 bases separating them. The germline V gene encodes CDR1 MNHEY and CDR2 SVGEGT.

This clonotype turned up a few times. This chain uses TRBV19 with TRBJ2-7; TRBD1 aligns across 7 bases. V was clipped by 5 bases and J by 5 bases; unmatched bases: 6. CDR3 length equals 13 residues. Germline assignment: CDR1 LNHDA and CDR2 SQIVND (reference sequence). The CDR3: CASSYATGHEQYF. The DNA for the CDR3 is TGTGCCAGTAGTTATGCGACAGGGCACGAGCAGTACTTC.

This chain joins TRBV6-2 or TRBV6-3 and TRBJ2-2, with unresolved D. CDR1 is MNHEY, CDR2 SVGEGT, per germline. The CDR3 is 15 amino acids. V lost 2 bases and J 0 bases, leaving 7 bases between the germline ends. Written as DNA, the CDR3 is TGTGCCAGCAGTTACATGGTTTCGAACACCGGGGAGCTGTTTTTT. This encodes CASSYMVSNTGELFF.

This clonotype was counted at least ten times. The rearrangement joins TRBV29-1 to TRBJ2-3; 10 bases fit TRBD2. CDR1 SQVTM and CDR2 ANQGSEA come from the germline V gene. The CDR3 is 14 residues long. J was trimmed by 0 bases and V by 3 bases; bases with no gene match: 0. CDR3: CSVEGLASTDTQYF. CDR3 bases: TGCAGCGTTGAGGGACTAGCGAGCACAGATACGCAGTATTTT.

The sample holds many counts of this clonotype. V is TRBV7-8 and J is TRBJ2-1; the D is unclear. Germline CDR1 SGHVS, CDR2 FQNEAQ. The CDR3 covers 14 residues. V lost 1 base and J 5 bases, leaving 9 bases between the germline ends. The CDR3 loop is CASSLEILNNEQFF. CDR3 coding DNA: TGTGCCAGCAGCTTAGAAATACTGAACAATGAGCAGTTCTTC.

This clonotype was counted ten times or more. The V and J genes are TRBV4-3 and TRBJ2-3; tentative D call: TRBD2 (5 bases). V gave up 1 base and J gave up 2 bases, with 10 bases separating them. The length of the CDR3 is 15 residues. Germline CDR1 LGHNA, CDR2 YSLEER. CDR3 region: CASSQGVGATDTQYF. The CDR3 region has the DNA TGCGCCAGCAGCCAAGGGGTGGGAGCCACAGATACGCAGTATTTT.